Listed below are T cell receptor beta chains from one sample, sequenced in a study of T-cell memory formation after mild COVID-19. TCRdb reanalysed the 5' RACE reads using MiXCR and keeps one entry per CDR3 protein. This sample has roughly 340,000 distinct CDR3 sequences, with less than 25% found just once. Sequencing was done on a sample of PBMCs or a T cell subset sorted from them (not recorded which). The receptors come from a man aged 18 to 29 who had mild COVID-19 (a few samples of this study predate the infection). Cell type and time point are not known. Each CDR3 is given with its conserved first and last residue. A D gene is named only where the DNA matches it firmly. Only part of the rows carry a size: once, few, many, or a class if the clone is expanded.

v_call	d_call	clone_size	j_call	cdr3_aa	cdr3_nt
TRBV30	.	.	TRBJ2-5	CAWSSRRETQYF	TGTGCCTGGAGTAGTCGAAGGGAGACCCAGTACTTC
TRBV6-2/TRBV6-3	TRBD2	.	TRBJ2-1	CASSTSGGAYFYNEQFF	TGTGCCAGCAGTACTAGCGGGGGGGCCTATTTTTACAATGAGCAGTTCTTC
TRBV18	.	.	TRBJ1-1	CASSPRGVTNTEAFF	TGTGCCAGCTCACCACGGGGGGTAACCAACACTGAAGCTTTCTTT
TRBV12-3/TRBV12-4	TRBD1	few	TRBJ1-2	CASSRYRDRGTYGYTF	TGTGCCAGCAGCCGATACCGGGACAGGGGGACCTATGGCTACACCTTC
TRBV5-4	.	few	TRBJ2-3	CASSLGLAVATDTQYF	TGTGCCAGCAGCTTGGGGTTAGCAGTAGCCACAGATACGCAGTATTTT
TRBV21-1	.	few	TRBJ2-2	CASSKARQGPTGELFF	TGTGCCAGCAGCAAAGCGCGACAGGGGCCAACCGGGGAGCTGTTTTTT
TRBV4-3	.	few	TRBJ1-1	CASSHSGSGTEAFF	TGCGCCAGCAGCCATTCCGGTTCCGGGACTGAAGCTTTCTTT
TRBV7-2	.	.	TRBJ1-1	CASSLISATEAFF	TGTGCCAGCAGCTTAATCTCAGCCACTGAAGCTTTCTTT
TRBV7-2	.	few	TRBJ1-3	CASSSGEGNTIYF	TGTGCCAGCAGCTCCGGGGAAGGAAACACCATATATTTT
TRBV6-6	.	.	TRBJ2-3	CASSYSIDYSSTDTQYF	TGTGCCAGCAGTTACTCAATCGACTACTCTAGCACAGATACGCAGTATTTT
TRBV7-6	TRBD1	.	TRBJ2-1	CASSLEGAVEQFF	TGTGCCAGCAGCTTAGAGGGGGCGGTTGAGCAGTTCTTC
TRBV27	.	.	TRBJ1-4	CASSLVGINEKLFF	TGTGCCAGCAGTCTAGTCGGAATTAATGAAAAACTGTTTTTT
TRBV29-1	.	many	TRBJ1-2	CSVEVAWEGANYGYTF	TGCAGCGTTGAAGTGGCTTGGGAGGGGGCTAACTATGGCTACACCTTC
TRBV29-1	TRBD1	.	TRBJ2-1	CSVLGTGGASYNEQFF	TGCAGCGTTCTTGGGACAGGGGGCGCGTCCTACAATGAGCAGTTCTTC
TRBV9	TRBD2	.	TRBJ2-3	CASSVNSGGASTDTQYF	TGTGCCAGCAGCGTAAATAGCGGGGGGGCTAGCACAGATACGCAGTATTTT
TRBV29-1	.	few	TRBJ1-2	CSGGDDGYTF	TGCAGCGGGGGGGATGATGGCTACACCTTC
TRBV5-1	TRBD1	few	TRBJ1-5	CASSLDRGGDQPQHF	TGCGCCAGCAGCCTGGACAGGGGAGGCGATCAGCCCCAGCATTTT
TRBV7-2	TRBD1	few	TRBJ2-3	CASSFRQGRREDTQYF	TGTGCCAGCAGCTTTAGACAGGGGCGGCGTGAAGATACGCAGTATTTT
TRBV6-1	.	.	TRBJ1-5	CASSDYRERQPQHF	TGTGCCAGCAGTGACTACAGGGAGCGTCAGCCCCAGCATTTT
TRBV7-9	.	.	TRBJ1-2	CASSFPQAGGYTF	TGTGCCAGCAGCTTCCCACAGGCGGGTGGCTACACCTTC
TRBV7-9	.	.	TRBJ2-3	CASSLAFPSTDTQYF	TGTGCCAGCAGCTTAGCATTCCCGAGCACAGATACGCAGTATTTT
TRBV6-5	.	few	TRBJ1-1	CASSWLGVTEAFF	TGTGCCAGCAGTTGGTTAGGGGTCACTGAAGCTTTCTTT
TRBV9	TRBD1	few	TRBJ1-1	CASRGGQGAEAFF	TGTGCCAGCAGGGGGGGACAGGGGGCGGAAGCTTTCTTT
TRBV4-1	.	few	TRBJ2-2	CASSQRLGIGELFF	TGCGCCAGCAGCCAACGCTTAGGTATCGGGGAGCTGTTTTTT
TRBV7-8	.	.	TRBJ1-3	CASSSTLSGNTIYF	TGTGCCAGCAGCTCTACACTTTCTGGAAACACCATATATTTT
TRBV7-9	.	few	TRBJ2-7	CASSVGISKYF	TGTGCCAGCAGCGTCGGGATTTCAAAGTACTTC
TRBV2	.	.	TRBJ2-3	CASSERTGPDTQYF	TGTGCCAGCAGTGAGCGAACAGGGCCAGATACGCAGTATTTT
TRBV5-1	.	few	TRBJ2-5	CASSLAPEETQYF	TGCGCCAGCAGCTTGGCCCCCGAAGAGACCCAGTACTTC
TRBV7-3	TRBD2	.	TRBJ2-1	CASSLTGGLAVYNEQFF	TGTGCCAGCAGCTTAACCGGAGGACTAGCGGTCTACAATGAGCAGTTCTTC
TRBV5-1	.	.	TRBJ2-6	CASSDPGTGANVLTF	TGCGCCAGCAGCGACCCAGGGACCGGGGCCAACGTCCTGACTTTC
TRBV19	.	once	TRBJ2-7	CASSMPGRKQYF	TGTGCCAGTAGTATGCCGGGTAGGAAGCAGTACTTC
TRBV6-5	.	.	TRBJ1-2	CASSYGINYGYTF	TGTGCCAGCAGTTACGGGATTAACTATGGCTACACCTTC
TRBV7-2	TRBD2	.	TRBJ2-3	CASSLERGVGDTQYF	TGTGCCAGCAGCTTGGAGCGGGGGGTGGGAGATACGCAGTATTTT
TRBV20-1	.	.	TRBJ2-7	CSARDPRGYEQYF	TGCAGTGCTAGAGATCCCAGGGGATACGAGCAGTACTTC
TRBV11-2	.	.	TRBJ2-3	CASSSLPGAGGDTQYF	TGTGCCAGCAGCTCCCTTCCGGGGGCTGGGGGAGATACGCAGTATTTT
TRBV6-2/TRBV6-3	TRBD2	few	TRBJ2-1	CASSVPGLGFGQFF	TGTGCCAGCAGTGTACCGGGACTAGGCTTCGGGCAGTTCTTC